This paragraph covers one T cell receptor beta chain sequence. Per the authors' pipeline: Amplification with reference gene primers provided the estimates of nucleated cell counts. The data were produced by immunoSEQ multiplex PCR, yet TCRdb's version contains in-frame clones alone and is incomplete. The V and J calls and clone size come from that table; D and trimming were worked out from the DNA. The profile covers around 68,000 clones, with about nine tenths appearing a single time and 6.6% taken by the ten largest. This specimen belongs to a study of blood T cell repertoires in COVID-19. Looking at the study overall: COVID-19 samples from acute and convalescent phases originated in the United States, Italy and Spain. PBMCs, B-cell-depleted T cells, or T cells were the source of the cDNA or gDNA that made up the material.

This sequence originates from a man aged 50-59 years with active COVID-19. Material for sequencing was peripheral blood.

The CDR3: CASSQDPAGGPKGYEQYF. The CDR3 DNA follows: TGTGCCAGCAGCCAAGATCCAGCGGGGGGCCCAAAGGGCTACGAGCAGTACTTC. The chain recombines TRBV4-2 with TRBJ2-7, with TRBD2 identical over 9 bases. Germline trimming cut 0 bases from V and 3 bases from J; bases unmatched to any gene: 12. CDR3 length: 18 residues. Per germline, CDR1 LGHNA and CDR2 YNFKEQ.